The T cell receptor (beta chain) under discussion was sequenced for a study of blood T cell repertoires in COVID-19. Study background: The study drew acute and convalescent COVID-19 samples from the United States, Italy and Spain. T cells, B-cell-depleted T cells, or PBMCs supplied cDNA or gDNA.

V lost 6 bases to trimming and J lost 4 bases, with 6 bases between them. The germline V gene has CDR1 MNHEY and CDR2 SMNVEV (reference sequence). This CDR3 has 11 residues. As originally analysed: From reference gene primer amplification, estimates of nucleated cell counts were derived. Measured with immunoSEQ multiplex PCR; TCRdb has only the in-frame clones, and not every one. V and J calls and clone size are copied from that table; D and trimming were computed from the DNA. Among around 380,000 clones listed, roughly four fifths were seen once. The TCR originated in a human donor with acute or convalescent COVID-19. The donor label of this sample is uncertain. Sequencing was carried out using peripheral blood. This chain uses TRBV27 with TRBJ1-2; TRBD1 might be the D (5 bases). The CDR3, as DNA: TGTGCCAGCAGGGGGCTCTATGGCTACACCTTC. Its translation: CASRGLYGYTF.